This T cell receptor beta chain stems from a study of T-cell reconstitution after alpha-beta-depleted transplantation in children. Study-wide points: High day-60 TCRbeta diversity in some patients came from surviving recipient T cells and thymic progenitors.

As concerns this clonotype: What it binds is unknown. A much larger clone lies one base from this, so it may be a read error. The final CDR3 position lacks the conserved phenylalanine or tryptophan, pointing to a likely read error.

Unique molecular identifiers were built into the TCRbeta library. TCRdb used MiXCR to reprocess the PCR reads, holding one entry per CDR3 protein. The table lists 200,000 to 250,000 distinct CDR3 sequences, more than 20% of them singletons. Germline V CDR1 and CDR2: SQVTM, ANQGSEA. The ends were cut back, 0 bases at V and 2 bases at J, with 7 bases in the middle. CDR3 length: 13 amino acids. Material: PBMCs, obtained before TCRalphabeta/CD19-depleted stem cell transplant. The receptor was derived from a girl aged 2-10 years with Fanconi anemia, due to receive a stem cell transplant. This chain uses TRBV29-1 with TRBJ1-2; D unclear. The CDR3 region is CSVEDEGNYGYTY. CDR3 sequence (DNA): TGCAGCGTTGAAGATGAAGGGAACTATGGCTACACCTAC.